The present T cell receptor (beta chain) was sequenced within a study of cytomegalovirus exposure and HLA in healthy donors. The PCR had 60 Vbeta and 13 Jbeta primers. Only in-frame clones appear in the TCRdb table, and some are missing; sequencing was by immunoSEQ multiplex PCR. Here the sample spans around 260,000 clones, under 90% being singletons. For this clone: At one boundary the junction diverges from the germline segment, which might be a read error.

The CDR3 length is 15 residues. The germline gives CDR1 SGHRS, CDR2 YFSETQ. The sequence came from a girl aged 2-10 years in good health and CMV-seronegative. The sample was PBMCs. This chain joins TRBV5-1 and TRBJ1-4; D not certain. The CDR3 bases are TGCGCCAGCAGCCCTCGAATTGCAACTAATGAAAAACTGCTTTTT. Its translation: CASSPRIATNEKLLF.